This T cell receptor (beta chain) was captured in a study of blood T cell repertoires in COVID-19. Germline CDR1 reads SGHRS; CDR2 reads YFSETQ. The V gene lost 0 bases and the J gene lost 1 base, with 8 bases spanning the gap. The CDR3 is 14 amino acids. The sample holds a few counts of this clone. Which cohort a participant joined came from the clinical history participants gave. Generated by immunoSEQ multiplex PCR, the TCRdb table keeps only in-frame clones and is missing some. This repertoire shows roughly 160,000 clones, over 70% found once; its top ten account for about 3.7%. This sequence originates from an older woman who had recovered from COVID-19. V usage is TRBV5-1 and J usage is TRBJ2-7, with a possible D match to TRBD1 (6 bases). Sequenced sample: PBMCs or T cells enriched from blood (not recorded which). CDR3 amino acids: CASSLVQGSYEQYF. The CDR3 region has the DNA TGCGCCAGCAGCTTGGTCCAGGGGTCCTACGAGCAGTACTTC.